This paragraph covers one T cell receptor (beta chain) sequence. Its antigen is still unknown. The data belong to a study of Tregs in tolerant kidney transplant recipients. Study at large: Mixed chimerism was transient after nonmyeloablative marrow transplants from related graft donors.

Produced via immunoSEQ multiplex PCR; TCRdb's table is partial and in-frame only. The sample yields about 94,000 clones, under 95% seen once. Unstimulated Tregs (CD4+CD25+CD127-) and CD4+CD25- non-Tregs were sorted from PBMCs. The length of the CDR3 is 12 residues. Germline V gene sequence: CDR1 SGHAT, CDR2 FQDESV (reference sequence). The V gene lost 4 bases and the J gene lost 9 bases, with 12 bases spanning the gap. General study findings and limits: Nucleotide sequences could not be compared across some patients' samples due to primer changes.

The chain couples TRBV11-1 to TRBJ1-1; D remains unclear. The TCR sequence derives from a human donor who received a combined kidney and bone marrow transplant. The input for sequencing was CD4+ T cells from blood, taken before the transplant. CDR3 protein: CASSSPRGKAFF. The CDR3 DNA is TGTGCCAGCAGCTCCCCACGAGGGAAAGCTTTCTTT.